Below, 29 T cell receptor beta chains from the same sample are listed, as sequenced in a study of T cells in Graves' hyperthyroidism and ophthalmopathy. TCR beta CDR3 sequences were amplified from RNA transcripts. A set of HTBI primers served as the primers for a first-round RT-PCR of the TCR CDR3. Each CDR3 protein is one row after TCRdb ran MiXCR on the multiplex PCR reads. The table includes under 300,000 distinct CDR3 sequences, 25% to 30% detected once. The sample was blood. The receptors shown here come from a man aged 35-49 years with Graves' hyperthyroidism that later progressed to Graves' ophthalmopathy.

Ten or more counts support this clonotype. CDR3 sequence: CASRQGGTGNTGELFF. The CDR3 coding sequence is TGTGCCAGCAGGCAAGGGGGGACAGGGAACACCGGGGAGCTGTTTTTT. The chain couples TRBV7-3 to TRBJ2-2, with TRBD1 matching 8 bases. The germline V gene has CDR1 SGHTA and CDR2 FQGTGA. J was trimmed by 1 base and V by 6 bases; bases with no gene match: 7. The CDR3 totals 16 residues.

This clonotype turned up a few times. V gene TRBV6-1 combines with J gene TRBJ1-1; D gene unclear. The CDR3 has 13 residues. V was cut by 6 bases and J by 0 bases, with 8 bases left in between. Germline values: CDR1 MNHNS, CDR2 SASEGT. In DNA form, the CDR3 reads TGTGCCAGCAGACCATCACTGAACACTGAAGCTTTCTTT. Translation: CASRPSLNTEAFF.

This clonotype has a count of ten or more. V gene TRBV7-2 combines with J gene TRBJ1-2; the match to TRBD1 covers 7 bases. J lost 6 bases, V lost 0 bases, and 4 bases had no gene match. Germline values: CDR1 SGHTA, CDR2 FQGNSA. CDR3 length equals 14 residues. The CDR3 loop reads CASSLAHDRDGYTF. The CDR3 nucleotides read TGTGCCAGCAGCTTAGCGCATGACAGGGATGGCTACACCTTC.

This chain joins TRBV20-1 and TRBJ1-1; D is uncertain. Germline V lookup: CDR1 DFQATT, CDR2 SNEGSKA (reference sequence). V was clipped by 4 bases and J by 7 bases, with 10 bases between them. The CDR3 runs 11 residues. The CDR3 region has the DNA TGCAGTGCTACCGACATCCATGAAGCTTTCTTT. Protein sequence: CSATDIHEAFF.

There are many counts of this clonotype. The chain is built from TRBV18 and TRBJ1-1; D gene ambiguous. The germline V and J ends were trimmed by 2 bases and 1 base, with 8 bases remaining between them. CDR3 length equals 14 residues. Germline loops: CDR1 KGHSH, CDR2 LQKENI. The CDR3 DNA reads as TGTGCCAGCTCACCATTACAGTCGAACACTGAAGCTTTCTTT. It encodes CASSPLQSNTEAFF.

This clonotype was seen a handful of times. J is TRBJ2-5 and V is TRBV28; no clear D gene. Trimming shortened V by 2 bases and J by 5 bases, and 12 bases separated the two germline ends. There are 14 residues in the CDR3. Germline V gene lookup returns CDR1 MDHEN and CDR2 SYDVKM. Here the CDR3 DNA reads TGTGCCAGCAGTTTAAGCAGGTTAGGGGAGACCCAGTACTTC. Translation gives CASSLSRLGETQYF.

In its sample, this clonotype was seen many times. This chain connects TRBV12-3 or TRBV12-4 to TRBJ2-5; TRBD1 or TRBD2 may be the D gene (6 bases each). Trimming shortened V by 6 bases and J by 5 bases, and 22 bases separated the two germline ends. This CDR3 contains 16 residues. The DNA of the CDR3 is TGTGCCAGCAGCCGCCGGGGACACCCGGGGGCGGAGACCCAGTACTTC. Its translation is CASSRRGHPGAETQYF.

This clonotype was seen ten or more times. This rearrangement joins TRBV5-1 to TRBJ2-7; tentatively, D is TRBD2 (5 bases). CDR3 size: 13 residues. Per the germline V gene, CDR1 is SGHRS and CDR2 is YFSETQ. The V and J ends lost 2 bases and 2 bases respectively, with 8 bases between them. The CDR3 DNA reads as TGCGCCAGCAGCTTCGGGATGACCTACGAGCAGTACTTC. Protein sequence: CASSFGMTYEQYF. Full variable domain (rest looked up from reference TRBV5-1 and TRBJ2-7): KAGVTQTPRYLIKTRGQQVTLSCSPISGHRSVSWYQQTPGQGLQFLFEYFSETQRNKGNFPGRFSGRQFSNSRSEMNVSTLELGDSALYLCASSFGMTYEQYFGPGTRLTVT.

The V gene is TRBV28, the J gene TRBJ1-5, with TRBD1 matching over 7 bases. The ends lost 3 bases at V and 4 bases at J; junction bases unmatched: 9. The CDR3 extends over 16 amino acids. CDR1 MDHEN and CDR2 SYDVKM come from the germline V gene. This CDR3 is CASSLLAGQENQPQHF. In nucleotides, the CDR3 is TGTGCCAGCAGTTTGTTGGCAGGACAGGAAAATCAGCCCCAGCATTTT. The complete variable domain, with remaining parts taken from reference TRBV28 and TRBJ1-5, reads DVKVTQSSRYLVKRTGEKVFLECVQDMDHENMFWYRQDPGLGLRLIYFSYDVKMKEKGDIPEGYSVSREKKERFSLILESASTNQTSMYLCASSLLAGQENQPQHFGDGTRLSIL.

This clonotype was seen many times. The gene calls are TRBV20-1 and TRBJ1-1, with 10 positions matching TRBD1. Trimming at V came to 0 bases and at J to 3 bases, leaving 4 bases not matched to a gene. Germline CDR1 is DFQATT and CDR2 is SNEGSKA (reference sequence). This CDR3 comprises 15 residues. The CDR3 bases are TGCAGTGCTAGAGACGCTGGGACAGGGGACACTGAAGCTTTCTTT. Encoded protein: CSARDAGTGDTEAFF.

Many counts were recorded for this clonotype. The chain uses TRBV9 and TRBJ1-2; 7 bases are a match to TRBD1. V was pared by 4 bases and J by 2 bases, with 8 bases of the junction left unmatched. This CDR3 spans 15 amino acids. Germline-derived CDR1 and CDR2 are SGDLS and YYNGEE. The CDR3 DNA sequence: TGTGCCAGCAGCCCTATGGACAGGCTGAACTATGGCTACACCTTC. Residues: CASSPMDRLNYGYTF.

Remarks on this clonotype: The junction departs from the called germline gene at one end, perhaps through a read error. V is TRBV12-3 or TRBV12-4 and J is TRBJ1-3; TRBD1 is a possible D gene (6 bases). The CDR3 is 14 amino acids. The CDR3 spells CASSSGHLGSTIYF. The DNA of the CDR3 is TGTGCCAGCAGTTCGGGACACCTTGGAAGCACCATATATTTT.

The J gene is TRBJ1-2, the V gene TRBV12-3 or TRBV12-4; 9 positions match TRBD1. The CDR3 extends over 18 amino acids. Trimming removed 6 bases from V and 8 bases from J; junction bases left unmatched: 22. As DNA, the CDR3 is TGTGCCAGCAGACTGCTGTCGGGACAGGGTTCGTTTGGAAGCGGCTACACCTTC. Protein: CASRLLSGQGSFGSGYTF.

This clonotype was picked up many times. The gene calls are TRBV5-1 and TRBJ2-6; D gene unclear. V was clipped by 4 bases and J by 1 base, with 9 bases between them. Germline V gives CDR1 SGHRS, CDR2 YFSETQ. This CDR3 spans 15 amino acids. The CDR3 DNA reads TGCGCCAGCAGCCTACAGATGTCTGGGGCCAACGTCCTGACTTTC. Amino acid sequence: CASSLQMSGANVLTF.

This clonotype was picked up many times. V is TRBV4-2 and J is TRBJ2-7; either TRBD1 or TRBD2 may fit D (6 bases each). Germline-derived CDR1 and CDR2 are LGHNA and YNFKEQ. CDR3 size: 14 residues. V lost 2 bases, J lost 6 bases, and 14 bases lay in between. The CDR3 coding sequence is TGTGCCAGCAGCCAAATAGGGGGGTTCGGCGAGCAGTACTTC. It specifies CASSQIGGFGEQYF.

This clonotype was seen many times. The chain combines TRBV30 with TRBJ2-7; no clear D gene. The CDR3 length is 11 residues. Germline V CDR1 and CDR2: GTSNPN, SVGIG (reference sequence). V was shortened by 1 base and J by 3 bases, with 4 bases between the two germline ends. The chain's CDR3 is CAWSANYEQYF. CDR3 nucleotides: TGTGCCTGGAGTGCGAACTACGAGCAGTACTTC.

This clonotype was counted many times. The rearrangement uses TRBV6-1 and TRBJ1-2; 7 bases agree with TRBD1. V lost 10 bases, J lost 10 bases, and 3 bases stayed unmatched. This CDR3 spans 9 amino acids. Germline CDR1 MNHNS, CDR2 SASEGT. CDR3 nucleotides: TGTGCCACCGGGACAGTCTACACCTTC. Translated, it gives CATGTVYTF.

In this sample, this clonotype turned up many times. The chain carries TRBV5-1 and TRBJ1-1, with TRBD1 identical over 10 bases. J lost 6 bases, V lost 5 bases, and 7 bases had no gene match. Germline values: CDR1 SGHRS, CDR2 YFSETQ. The CDR3 has 14 residues. As DNA, the CDR3 is TGCGCCAGCAGTTATGACAGGGGGCTCGCTGAAGCTTTCTTT. It specifies CASSYDRGLAEAFF.

J is TRBJ2-7 and V is TRBV5-1; 11 positions agree with TRBD1. The CDR3 length is 15 residues. The junction had 8 bases not matched to a gene; V was cut back by 3 bases and J by 6 bases. CDR1 and CDR2 from the germline V gene are SGHRS and YFSETQ. The CDR3 region is CASSSEGTGGAEQYF. In DNA form, the CDR3 reads TGCGCCAGCAGCTCGGAGGGGACAGGGGGTGCCGAGCAGTACTTC. Based on the CDR3 plus reference TRBV5-1 and TRBJ2-7, the full variable domain is KAGVTQTPRYLIKTRGQQVTLSCSPISGHRSVSWYQQTPGQGLQFLFEYFSETQRNKGNFPGRFSGRQFSNSRSEMNVSTLELGDSALYLCASSSEGTGGAEQYFGPGTRLTVT.

This clonotype was seen ten or more times. This chain joins TRBV18 and TRBJ2-7; perhaps TRBD2 as D (6 bases). CDR3 size: 14 residues. Germline lookup yields CDR1 KGHSH and CDR2 LQKENI. V dropped 6 bases and J dropped 6 bases, with 18 bases sitting between them. The CDR3 here is CASSLTPQAGEQYF. The CDR3, as DNA: TGTGCCAGCTCCCTTACACCCCAAGCGGGCGAGCAGTACTTC.

The chain links TRBV19 to TRBJ2-7; 7 bases are a match to TRBD2. Germline assignment: CDR1 LNHDA and CDR2 SQIVND (reference sequence). Germline trimming cut 2 bases from V and 6 bases from J; bases unmatched to any gene: 4. The length of the CDR3 is 13 residues. The CDR3 loop is CASSITGGGEQYF. CDR3 nucleotide sequence: TGTGCCAGTAGTATAACTGGGGGGGGCGAGCAGTACTTC.

Many counts were recorded for this clonotype. The chain has TRBV12-3 or TRBV12-4 and TRBJ2-7; TRBD1 matches 7 bases. This CDR3 region has 14 residues. J lost 6 bases, V lost 6 bases, and 11 bases had no gene match. The DNA for the CDR3 is TGTGCCAGCAGGGGGGACACAGGGGCGAGCGAGCAGTACTTC. Translation gives CASRGDTGASEQYF.

The chain combines TRBV28 with TRBJ1-1; perhaps TRBD1 as D (6 bases). The CDR3 has 15 residues. CDR1 is MDHEN and CDR2 is SYDVKM in the germline V gene. V was trimmed by 1 base and J by 4 bases, leaving 13 bases between them. The CDR3 loop is CASSLLGGEGTEAFF. CDR3 nucleotides: TGTGCCAGCAGTTTATTGGGGGGCGAGGGCACTGAAGCTTTCTTT.

This clonotype was counted many times. This sequence joins TRBV20-1 and TRBJ2-7; possibly TRBD1 or TRBD2 for D (5 bases each). Between the trimmed V and J ends, which lost 3 bases and 6 bases, there was a span of 9 bases. Germline CDR1 reads DFQATT; CDR2 reads SNEGSKA (reference sequence). The length of the CDR3 is 11 residues. Here the CDR3 DNA reads TGCAGTGCTAGTAAGGGGAGCGAGCAGTACTTC. Translating gives CSASKGSEQYF.

V is TRBV6-1 and J is TRBJ2-7; 12 bases are shared with TRBD1. Trimming cost V 6 bases and J 9 bases; bases outside gene matches: 15. This CDR3 is 16 amino acids long. Germline V CDR1 and CDR2: MNHNS, SASEGT. CDR3 residues: CASSPWRGQGAVGQYF. DNA of the CDR3: TGTGCCAGCAGCCCATGGAGGGGACAGGGGGCCGTCGGGCAGTACTTC.

In its sample, this clonotype was seen a few times. The chain has TRBV6-1 and TRBJ2-5; TRBD2 might be the D (6 bases). CDR1 MNHNS and CDR2 SASEGT come from the germline V gene. Deletions cut 6 bases from V and 2 bases from J, with 13 bases between. CDR3 length: 14 residues. CDR3 sequence (DNA): TGTGCCAGCAGCCAACGGCGGGGACAAGAGACCCAGTACTTC. It yields the protein CASSQRRGQETQYF.

In this sample, this clonotype turned up many times. The chain recombines TRBV20-1 with TRBJ2-7; D is possibly TRBD1 or TRBD2 (5 bases each). The germline V gene has CDR1 DFQATT and CDR2 SNEGSKA (reference sequence). Trimming removed 5 bases from V and 0 bases from J, with 14 bases in between. The CDR3 is 14 amino acids. CDR3 residues: CSAAWGMSSYEQYF. The CDR3 DNA reads TGCAGTGCTGCCTGGGGGATGAGCTCCTACGAGCAGTACTTC.

This clonotype came up many times. CDR3 protein: CASSFRSGSPLHF. The CDR3 DNA reads as TGTGCCAGCAGTTTCCGATCTGGGTCACCCCTCCACTTT. The rearrangement joins TRBV12-3 or TRBV12-4 to TRBJ1-6; D gene unclear. Trimming left V 3 bases short and J 10 bases short, with 10 bases between. This CDR3 has 13 residues.

This chain's CDR3 is CASTAGLSNQPQHF. The CDR3 DNA sequence: TGTGCCAGCACCGCAGGGCTGAGCAATCAGCCCCAGCATTTT. The chain joins TRBV2 to TRBJ1-5; a possible D gene is TRBD1 (5 bases). V was clipped by 7 bases and J by 1 base, with 11 bases between them. The V gene's germline CDR1 is SNHLY and CDR2 FYNNEI. There are 14 residues in the CDR3.